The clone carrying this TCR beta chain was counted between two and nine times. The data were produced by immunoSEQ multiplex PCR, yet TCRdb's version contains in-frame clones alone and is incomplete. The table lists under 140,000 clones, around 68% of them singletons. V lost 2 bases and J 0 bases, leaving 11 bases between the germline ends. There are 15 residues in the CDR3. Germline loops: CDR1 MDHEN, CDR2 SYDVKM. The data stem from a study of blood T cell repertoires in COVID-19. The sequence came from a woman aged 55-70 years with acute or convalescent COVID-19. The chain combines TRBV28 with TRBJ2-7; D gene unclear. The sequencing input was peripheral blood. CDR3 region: CASSLTWAHSYEQYF. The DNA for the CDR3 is TGTGCCAGCAGTTTAACGTGGGCCCACTCCTACGAGCAGTACTTC.